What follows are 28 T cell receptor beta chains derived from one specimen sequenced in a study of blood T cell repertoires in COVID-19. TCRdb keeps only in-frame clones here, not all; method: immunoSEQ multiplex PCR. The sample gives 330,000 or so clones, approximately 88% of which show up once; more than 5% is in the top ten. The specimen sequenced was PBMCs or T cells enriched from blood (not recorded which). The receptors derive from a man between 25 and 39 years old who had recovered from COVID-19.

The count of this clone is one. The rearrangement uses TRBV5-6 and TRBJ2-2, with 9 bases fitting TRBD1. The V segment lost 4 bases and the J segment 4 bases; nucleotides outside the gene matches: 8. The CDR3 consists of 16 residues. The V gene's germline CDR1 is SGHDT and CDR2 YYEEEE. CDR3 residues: CASSLPTGGFTGELFF. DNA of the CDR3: TGTGCCAGCAGCCTCCCGACAGGGGGTTTCACCGGGGAGCTGTTTTTT.

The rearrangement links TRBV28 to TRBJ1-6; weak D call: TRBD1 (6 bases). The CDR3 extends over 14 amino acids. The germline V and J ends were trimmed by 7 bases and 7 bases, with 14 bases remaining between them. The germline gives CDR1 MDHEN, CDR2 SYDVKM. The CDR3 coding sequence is TGTGCCAGCAAGGTGTCAACAGGGAATTCACCCCTCCACTTT. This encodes CASKVSTGNSPLHF.

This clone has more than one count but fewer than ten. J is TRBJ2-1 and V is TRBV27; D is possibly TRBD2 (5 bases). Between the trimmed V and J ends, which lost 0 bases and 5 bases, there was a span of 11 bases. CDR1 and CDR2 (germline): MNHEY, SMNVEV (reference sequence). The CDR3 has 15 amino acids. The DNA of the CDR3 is TGTGCCAGCAGTTTATCGAGAGGGAGCCACAATGAGCAGTTCTTC. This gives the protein CASSLSRGSHNEQFF.

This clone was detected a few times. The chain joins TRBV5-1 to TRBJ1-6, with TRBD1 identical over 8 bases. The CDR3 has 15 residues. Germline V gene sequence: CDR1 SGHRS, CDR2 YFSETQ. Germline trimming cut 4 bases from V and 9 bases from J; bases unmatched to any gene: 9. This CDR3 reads CASSQTDREGSPLHF. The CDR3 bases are TGCGCCAGCAGCCAAACGGACAGGGAAGGTTCACCCCTCCACTTT.

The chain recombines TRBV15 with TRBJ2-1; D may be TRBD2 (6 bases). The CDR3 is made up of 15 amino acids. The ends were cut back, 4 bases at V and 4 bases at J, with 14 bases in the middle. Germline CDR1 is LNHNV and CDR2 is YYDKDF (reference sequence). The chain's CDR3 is CATSTRLDAYNEQFF. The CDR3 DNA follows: TGTGCCACCAGCACTAGACTAGATGCTTACAATGAGCAGTTCTTC.

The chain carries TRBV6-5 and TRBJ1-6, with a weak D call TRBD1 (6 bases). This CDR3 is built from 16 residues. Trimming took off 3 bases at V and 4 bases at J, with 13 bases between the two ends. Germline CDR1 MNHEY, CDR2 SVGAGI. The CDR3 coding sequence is TGTGCCAGCAGTTATCGGTGGACAGAGTATAATTCACCCCTCCACTTT. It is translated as CASSYRWTEYNSPLHF.

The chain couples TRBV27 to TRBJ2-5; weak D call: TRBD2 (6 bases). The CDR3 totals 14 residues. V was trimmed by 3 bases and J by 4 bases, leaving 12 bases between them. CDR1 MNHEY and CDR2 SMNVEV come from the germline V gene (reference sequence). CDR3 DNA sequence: TGTGCCAGCAGTTTTAGCGGATACGGAGAGACCCAGTACTTC. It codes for CASSFSGYGETQYF.

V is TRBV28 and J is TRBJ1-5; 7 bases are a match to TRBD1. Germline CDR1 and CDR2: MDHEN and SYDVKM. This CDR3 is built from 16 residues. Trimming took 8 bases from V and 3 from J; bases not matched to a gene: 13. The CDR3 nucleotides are TGTGCCAGCCGGCCGGACAGGCGGTGGGCCAATCAGCCCCAGCATTTT. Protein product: CASRPDRRWANQPQHF.

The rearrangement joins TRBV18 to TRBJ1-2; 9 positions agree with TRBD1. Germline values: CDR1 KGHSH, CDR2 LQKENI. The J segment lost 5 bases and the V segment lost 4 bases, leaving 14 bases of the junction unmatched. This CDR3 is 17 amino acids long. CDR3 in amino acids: CASSLRQGVDPVYGYTF. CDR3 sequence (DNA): TGTGCCAGCTCACTAAGACAGGGGGTCGACCCTGTATATGGCTACACCTTC.

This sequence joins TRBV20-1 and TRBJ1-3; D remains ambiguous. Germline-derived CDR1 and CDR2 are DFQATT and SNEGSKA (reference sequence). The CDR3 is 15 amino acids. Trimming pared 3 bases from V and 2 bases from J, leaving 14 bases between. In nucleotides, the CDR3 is TGCAGTGCTAGTGCGAGGACTGGCCCTGGAAACACCATATATTTT. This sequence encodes CSASARTGPGNTIYF.

CDR3 nucleotides: TGTGCCAGCGGCGACAGCATGAACACTGAAGCTTTCTTT. Its translation: CASGDSMNTEAFF. The J gene is TRBJ1-1, the V gene TRBV2; D perhaps matches TRBD1 (5 bases). Germline loops: CDR1 SNHLY, CDR2 FYNNEI. The V and J ends lost 8 bases and 0 bases respectively, with 10 bases between them. This CDR3 region has 13 residues.

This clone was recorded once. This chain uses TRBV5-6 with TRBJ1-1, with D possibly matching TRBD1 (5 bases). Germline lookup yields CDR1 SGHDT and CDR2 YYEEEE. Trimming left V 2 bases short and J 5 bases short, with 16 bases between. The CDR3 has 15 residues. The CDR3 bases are TGTGCCAGCAGCTTCATAGGGGCAGGGTCGACTGAAGCTTTCTTT. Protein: CASSFIGAGSTEAFF.

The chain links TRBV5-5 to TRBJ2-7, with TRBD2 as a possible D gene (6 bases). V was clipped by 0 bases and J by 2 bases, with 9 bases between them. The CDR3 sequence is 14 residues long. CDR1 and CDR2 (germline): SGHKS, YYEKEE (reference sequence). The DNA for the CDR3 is TGTGCCAGCAGCTTGGGGGCGGGAACCTACGAGCAGTACTTC. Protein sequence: CASSLGAGTYEQYF.

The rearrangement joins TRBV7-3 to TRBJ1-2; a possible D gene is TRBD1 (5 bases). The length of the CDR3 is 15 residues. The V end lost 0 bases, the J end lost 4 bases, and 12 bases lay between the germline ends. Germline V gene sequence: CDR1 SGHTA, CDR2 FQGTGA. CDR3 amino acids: CASSLTGQGGYGYTF. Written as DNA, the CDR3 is TGTGCCAGCAGCTTAACTGGGCAGGGTGGCTATGGCTACACCTTC.

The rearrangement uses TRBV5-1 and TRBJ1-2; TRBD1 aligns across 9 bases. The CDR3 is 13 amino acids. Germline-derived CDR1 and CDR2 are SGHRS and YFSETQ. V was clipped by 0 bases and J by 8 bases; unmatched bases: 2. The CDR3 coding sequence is TGCGCCAGCAGCTTGGGACAGGGGGTAGGCTACACCTTC. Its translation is CASSLGQGVGYTF.

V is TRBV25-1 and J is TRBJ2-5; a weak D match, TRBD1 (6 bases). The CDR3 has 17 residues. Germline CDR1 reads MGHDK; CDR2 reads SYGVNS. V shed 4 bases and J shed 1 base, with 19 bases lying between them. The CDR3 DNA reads TGTGCCAGCAGTGCCTCCCCCGGACAGCCGAGCCAAGAGACCCAGTACTTC. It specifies CASSASPGQPSQETQYF.

The CDR3 protein is CASKGVLNTGELFF. Here the CDR3 DNA reads TGTGCCAGCAAGGGGGTACTTAACACCGGGGAGCTGTTTTTT. J is TRBJ2-2 and V is TRBV2; TRBD1 might be the D (6 bases). Germline assignment: CDR1 SNHLY and CDR2 FYNNEI. The CDR3 totals 14 residues. V gave up 7 bases and J gave up 2 bases, with 11 bases separating them.

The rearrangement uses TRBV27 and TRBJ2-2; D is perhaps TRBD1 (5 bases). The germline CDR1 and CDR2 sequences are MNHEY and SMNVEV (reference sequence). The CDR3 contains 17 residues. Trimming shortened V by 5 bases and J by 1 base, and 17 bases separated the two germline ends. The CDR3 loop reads CASSLGYRTGNTGELFF. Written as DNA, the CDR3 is TGTGCCAGCAGTCTAGGGTACCGAACAGGGAACACCGGGGAGCTGTTTTTT.

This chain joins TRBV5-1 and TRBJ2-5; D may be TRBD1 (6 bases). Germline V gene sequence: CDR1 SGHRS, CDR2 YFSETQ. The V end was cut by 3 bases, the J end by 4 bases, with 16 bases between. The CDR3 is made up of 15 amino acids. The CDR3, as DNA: TGCGCCAGCAGCTGGGGAGACAGGTCCCGAGAGACCCAGTACTTC. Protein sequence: CASSWGDRSRETQYF.

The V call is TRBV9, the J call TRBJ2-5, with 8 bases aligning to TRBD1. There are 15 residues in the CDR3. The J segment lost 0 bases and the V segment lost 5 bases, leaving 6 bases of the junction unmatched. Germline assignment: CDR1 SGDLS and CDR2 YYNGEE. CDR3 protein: CASSSGGANQETQYF. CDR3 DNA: TGTGCCAGCAGTTCAGGGGGCGCAAACCAAGAGACCCAGTACTTC.

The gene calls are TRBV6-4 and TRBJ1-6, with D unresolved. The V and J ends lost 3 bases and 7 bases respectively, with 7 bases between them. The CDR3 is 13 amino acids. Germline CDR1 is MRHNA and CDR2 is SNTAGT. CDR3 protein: CASSENRNSPLHF. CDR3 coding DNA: TGTGCCAGCAGTGAGAACAGAAATTCACCCCTCCACTTT.

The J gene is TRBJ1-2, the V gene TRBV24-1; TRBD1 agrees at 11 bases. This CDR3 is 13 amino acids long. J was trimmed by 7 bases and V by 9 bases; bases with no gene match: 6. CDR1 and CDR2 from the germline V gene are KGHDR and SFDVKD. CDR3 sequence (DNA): TGTGCCACCTCGGACAGGGGGCTTAGTGGCTACACCTTC. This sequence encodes CATSDRGLSGYTF.

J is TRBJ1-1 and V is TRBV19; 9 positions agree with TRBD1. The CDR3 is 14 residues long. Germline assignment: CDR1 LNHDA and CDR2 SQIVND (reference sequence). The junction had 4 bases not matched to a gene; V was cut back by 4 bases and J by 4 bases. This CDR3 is CASSRQGETTEAFF. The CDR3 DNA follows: TGTGCCAGTAGTAGACAGGGGGAGACCACTGAAGCTTTCTTT.

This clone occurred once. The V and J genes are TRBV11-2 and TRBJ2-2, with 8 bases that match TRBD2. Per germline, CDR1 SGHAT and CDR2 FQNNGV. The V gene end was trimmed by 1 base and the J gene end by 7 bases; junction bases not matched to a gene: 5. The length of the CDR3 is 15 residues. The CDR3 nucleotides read TGTGCCAGCAGCTTAGCGGGGGGGGCTTTCGGGGAGCTGTTTTTT. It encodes CASSLAGGAFGELFF.

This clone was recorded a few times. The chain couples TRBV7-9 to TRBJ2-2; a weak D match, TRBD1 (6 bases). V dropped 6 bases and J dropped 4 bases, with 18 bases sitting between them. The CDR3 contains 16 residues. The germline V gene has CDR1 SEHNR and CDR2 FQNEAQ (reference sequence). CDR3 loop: CASRSRQELITGELFF. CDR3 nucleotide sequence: TGTGCCAGCAGAAGTAGACAGGAACTTATCACCGGGGAGCTGTTTTTT.

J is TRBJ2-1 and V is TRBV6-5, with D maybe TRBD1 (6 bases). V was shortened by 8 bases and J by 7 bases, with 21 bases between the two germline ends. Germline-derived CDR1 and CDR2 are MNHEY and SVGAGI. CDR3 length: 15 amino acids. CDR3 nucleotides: TGTGCCAGCTCCTTCACACAAACAGGGATGAATGAGCAGTTCTTC. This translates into CASSFTQTGMNEQFF.

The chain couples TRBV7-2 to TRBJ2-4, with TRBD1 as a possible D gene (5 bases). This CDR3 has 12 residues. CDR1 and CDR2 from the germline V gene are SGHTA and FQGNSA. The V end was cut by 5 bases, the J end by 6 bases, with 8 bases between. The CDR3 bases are TGTGCCAGCAGCCCAGGGCGAAACATTCAGTACTTC. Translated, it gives CASSPGRNIQYF.

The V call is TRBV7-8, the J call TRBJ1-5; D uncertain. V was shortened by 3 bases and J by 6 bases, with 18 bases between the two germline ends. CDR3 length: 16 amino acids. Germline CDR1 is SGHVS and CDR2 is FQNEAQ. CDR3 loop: CASSFRSPQTGQPQHF. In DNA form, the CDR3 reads TGTGCCAGCAGCTTTAGGTCCCCCCAAACGGGTCAGCCCCAGCATTTT.